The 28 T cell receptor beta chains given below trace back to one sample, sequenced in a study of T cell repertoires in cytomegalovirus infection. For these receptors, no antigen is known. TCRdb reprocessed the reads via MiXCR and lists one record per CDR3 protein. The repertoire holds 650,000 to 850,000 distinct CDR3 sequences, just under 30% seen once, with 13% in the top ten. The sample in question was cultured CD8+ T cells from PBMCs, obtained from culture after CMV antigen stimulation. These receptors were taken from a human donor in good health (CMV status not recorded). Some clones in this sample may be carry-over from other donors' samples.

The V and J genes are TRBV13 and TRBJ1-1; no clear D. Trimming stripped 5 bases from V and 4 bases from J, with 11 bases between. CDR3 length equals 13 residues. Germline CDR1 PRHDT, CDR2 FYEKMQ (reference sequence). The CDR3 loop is CASSPTIGTEAFF. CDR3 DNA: TGTGCCAGCAGCCCAACTATAGGCACTGAAGCTTTCTTT. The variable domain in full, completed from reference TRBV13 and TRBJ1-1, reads AAGVIQSPRHLIKEKRETATLKCYPIPRHDTVYWYQQGPGQDPQFLISFYEKMQSDKGSIPDRFSAQQFSDYHSELNMSSLELGDSALYFCASSPTIGTEAFFGQGTRLTVV.

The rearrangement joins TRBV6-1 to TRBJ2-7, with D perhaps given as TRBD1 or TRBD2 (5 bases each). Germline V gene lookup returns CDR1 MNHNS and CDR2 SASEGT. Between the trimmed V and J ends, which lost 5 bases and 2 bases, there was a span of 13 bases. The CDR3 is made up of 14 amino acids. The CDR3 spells CASSRTGAPYEQYF. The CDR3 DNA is TGTGCCAGCAGTCGAACCGGGGCCCCCTACGAGCAGTACTTC.

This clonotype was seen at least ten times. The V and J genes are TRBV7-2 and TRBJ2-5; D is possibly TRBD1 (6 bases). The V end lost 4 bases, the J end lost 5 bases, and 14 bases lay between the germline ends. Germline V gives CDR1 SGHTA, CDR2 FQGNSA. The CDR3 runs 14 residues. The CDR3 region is CASSSELRGETQYF. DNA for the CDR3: TGTGCCAGCAGCTCCGAACTGAGGGGGGAGACCCAGTACTTC.

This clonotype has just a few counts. CDR3 region: CASRQGTGGAYTEAFF. The DNA for the CDR3 is TGTGCCAGCCGTCAGGGGACAGGGGGCGCATATACTGAAGCTTTCTTT. J is TRBJ1-1 and V is TRBV2, with 12 bases aligning to TRBD1. In germline, CDR1 is SNHLY, CDR2 FYNNEI. Germline trimming cut 8 bases from V and 5 bases from J; bases unmatched to any gene: 12. This CDR3 region has 16 residues.

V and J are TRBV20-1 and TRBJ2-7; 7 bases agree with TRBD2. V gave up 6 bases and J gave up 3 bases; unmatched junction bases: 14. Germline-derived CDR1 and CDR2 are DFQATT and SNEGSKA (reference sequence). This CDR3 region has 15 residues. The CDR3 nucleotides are TGCAGTGCCACTCGGCTAGCGGAGACCTACTACGAGCAGTACGTC. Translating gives CSATRLAETYYEQYV.

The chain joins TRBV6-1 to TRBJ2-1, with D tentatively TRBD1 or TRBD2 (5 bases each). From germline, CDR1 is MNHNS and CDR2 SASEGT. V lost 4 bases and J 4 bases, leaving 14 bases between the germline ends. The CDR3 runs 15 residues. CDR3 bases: TGTGCCAGCAGTGTTGGGACCGCTTCGTACAATGAGCAGTTCTTC. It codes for CASSVGTASYNEQFF.

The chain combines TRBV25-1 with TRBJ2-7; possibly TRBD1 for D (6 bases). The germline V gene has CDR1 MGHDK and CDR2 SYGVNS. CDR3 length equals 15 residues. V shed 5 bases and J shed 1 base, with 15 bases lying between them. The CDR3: CASSSDRLASYEQYF. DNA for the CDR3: TGTGCCAGCAGTTCCGACAGGTTAGCATCCTACGAGCAGTACTTC.

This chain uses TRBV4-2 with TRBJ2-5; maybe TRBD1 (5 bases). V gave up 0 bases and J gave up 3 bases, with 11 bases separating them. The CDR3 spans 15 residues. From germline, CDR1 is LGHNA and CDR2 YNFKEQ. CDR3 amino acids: CASSQDTAGKETQYF. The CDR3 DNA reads TGTGCCAGCAGCCAAGACACGGCAGGGAAAGAGACCCAGTACTTC.

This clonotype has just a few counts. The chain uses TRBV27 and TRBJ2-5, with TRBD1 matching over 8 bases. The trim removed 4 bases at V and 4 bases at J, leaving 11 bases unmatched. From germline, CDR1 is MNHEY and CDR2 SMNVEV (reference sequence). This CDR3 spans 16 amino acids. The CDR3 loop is CASSSGRDRGGETQYF. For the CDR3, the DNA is TGTGCCAGCAGTTCGGGCCGCGACAGGGGAGGAGAGACCCAGTACTTC.

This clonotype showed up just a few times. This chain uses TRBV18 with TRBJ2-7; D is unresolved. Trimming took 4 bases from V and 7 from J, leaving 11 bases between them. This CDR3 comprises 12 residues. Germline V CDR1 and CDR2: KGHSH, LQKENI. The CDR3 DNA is TGTGCCAGCTCACTTACGACACGGGAGCAGTACGTC. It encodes CASSLTTREQYV.

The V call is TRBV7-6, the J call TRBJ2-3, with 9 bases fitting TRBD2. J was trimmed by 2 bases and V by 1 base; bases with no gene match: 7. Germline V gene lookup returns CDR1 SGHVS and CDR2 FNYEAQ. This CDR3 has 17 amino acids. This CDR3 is CASSLDPLAGFTDTQYF. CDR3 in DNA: TGTGCCAGCAGCTTAGACCCCCTAGCGGGGTTCACAGATACGCAGTATTTT.

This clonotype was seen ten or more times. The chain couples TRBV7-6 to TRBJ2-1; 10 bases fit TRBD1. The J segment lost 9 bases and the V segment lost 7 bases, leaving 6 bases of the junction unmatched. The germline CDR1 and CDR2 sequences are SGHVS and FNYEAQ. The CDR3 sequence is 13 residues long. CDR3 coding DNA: TGTGCCAGCATGGGGGACAGGGGTGGTGAGCAGTTCTTC. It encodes CASMGDRGGEQFF.

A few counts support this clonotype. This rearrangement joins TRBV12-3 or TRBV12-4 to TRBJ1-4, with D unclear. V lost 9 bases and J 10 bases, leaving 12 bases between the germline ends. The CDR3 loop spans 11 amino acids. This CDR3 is CASLEDGKLFF. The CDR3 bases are TGTGCCAGTTTAGAGGACGGAAAACTGTTTTTT.

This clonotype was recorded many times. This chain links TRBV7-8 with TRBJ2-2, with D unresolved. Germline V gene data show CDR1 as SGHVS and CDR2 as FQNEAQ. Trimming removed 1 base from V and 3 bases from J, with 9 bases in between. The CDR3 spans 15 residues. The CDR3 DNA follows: TGTGCCAGCAGCTTAGGAGCTCATGACACCGGGGAGCTGTTTTTT. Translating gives CASSLGAHDTGELFF.

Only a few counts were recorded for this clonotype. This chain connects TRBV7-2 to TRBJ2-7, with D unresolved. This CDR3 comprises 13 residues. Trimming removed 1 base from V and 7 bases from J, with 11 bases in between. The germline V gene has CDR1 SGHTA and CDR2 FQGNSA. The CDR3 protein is CASSLVPVEEQYV. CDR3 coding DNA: TGTGCCAGCAGCTTAGTTCCGGTTGAGGAGCAGTACGTC.

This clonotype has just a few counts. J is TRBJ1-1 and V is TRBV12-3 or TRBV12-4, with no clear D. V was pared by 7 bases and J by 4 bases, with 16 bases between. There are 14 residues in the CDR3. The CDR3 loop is CASTPTGSITEAFF. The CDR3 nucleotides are TGTGCCAGCACCCCTACGGGTTCCATCACTGAAGCTTTCTTT.

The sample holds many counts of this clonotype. The CDR3 region is CASSLEGGTSRKYGYTF. CDR3 DNA: TGTGCCAGCAGCCTCGAAGGGGGGACATCCCGAAAATATGGCTACACCTTC. This chain joins TRBV7-6 and TRBJ1-2, with D possibly matching TRBD1 (6 bases). Germline V gene sequence: CDR1 SGHVS, CDR2 FNYEAQ. The CDR3 length is 17 residues. The V gene lost 5 bases and the J gene lost 5 bases, with 24 bases spanning the gap.

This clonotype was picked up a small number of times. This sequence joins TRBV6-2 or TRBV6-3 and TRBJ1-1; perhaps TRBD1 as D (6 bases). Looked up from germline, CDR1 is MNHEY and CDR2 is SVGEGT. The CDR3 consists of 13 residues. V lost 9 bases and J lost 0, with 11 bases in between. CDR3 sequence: CASLDRLNTEAFF. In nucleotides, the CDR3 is TGTGCCAGTCTTGACAGGTTGAACACTGAAGCTTTCTTT.

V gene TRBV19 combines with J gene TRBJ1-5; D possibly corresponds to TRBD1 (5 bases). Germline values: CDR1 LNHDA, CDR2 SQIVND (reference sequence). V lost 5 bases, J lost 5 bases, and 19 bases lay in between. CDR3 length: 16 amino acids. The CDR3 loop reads CASSGPGLLADQPQHF. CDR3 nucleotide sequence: TGTGCCAGTAGTGGTCCGGGACTCCTGGCTGATCAGCCCCAGCATTTT.

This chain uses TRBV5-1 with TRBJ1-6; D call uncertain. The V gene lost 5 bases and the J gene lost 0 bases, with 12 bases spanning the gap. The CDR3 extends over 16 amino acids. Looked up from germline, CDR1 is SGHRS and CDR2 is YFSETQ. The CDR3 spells CASRKTTSSYNSPLHF. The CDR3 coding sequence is TGCGCCAGCAGGAAGACGACAAGCTCCTATAATTCACCCCTCCACTTT.

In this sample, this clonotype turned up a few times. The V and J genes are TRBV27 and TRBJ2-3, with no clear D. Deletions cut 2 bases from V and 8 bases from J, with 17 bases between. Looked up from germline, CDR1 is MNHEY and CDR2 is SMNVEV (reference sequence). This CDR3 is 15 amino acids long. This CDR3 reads CASSLGSRFLITQYF. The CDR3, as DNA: TGTGCCAGCAGTTTAGGGTCCAGGTTCCTAATTACGCAGTATTTT.

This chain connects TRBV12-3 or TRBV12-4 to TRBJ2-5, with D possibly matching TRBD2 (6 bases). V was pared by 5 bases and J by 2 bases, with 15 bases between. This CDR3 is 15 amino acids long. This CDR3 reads CASSAPGVLQETQYF. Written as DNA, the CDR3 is TGTGCCAGCAGTGCTCCGGGGGTCCTTCAAGAGACCCAGTACTTC.

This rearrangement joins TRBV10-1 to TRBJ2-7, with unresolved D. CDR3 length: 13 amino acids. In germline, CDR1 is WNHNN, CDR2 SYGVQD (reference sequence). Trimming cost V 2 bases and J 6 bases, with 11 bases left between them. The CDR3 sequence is CASSEPLFCEQYF. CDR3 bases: TGCGCCAGCAGTGAGCCCTTGTTTTGCGAGCAGTACTTC.

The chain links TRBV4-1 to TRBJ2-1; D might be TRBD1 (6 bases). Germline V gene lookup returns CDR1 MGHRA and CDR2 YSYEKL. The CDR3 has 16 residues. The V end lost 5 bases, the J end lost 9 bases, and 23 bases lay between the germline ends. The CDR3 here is CASSWGPGGGQGEQFF. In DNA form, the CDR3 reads TGCGCCAGCAGCTGGGGTCCCGGTGGGGGACAAGGTGAGCAGTTCTTC.

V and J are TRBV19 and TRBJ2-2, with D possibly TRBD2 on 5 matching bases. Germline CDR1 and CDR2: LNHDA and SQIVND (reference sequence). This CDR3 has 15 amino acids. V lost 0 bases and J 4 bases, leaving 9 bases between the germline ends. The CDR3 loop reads CASSIDRRGTGELFF. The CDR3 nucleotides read TGTGCCAGTAGTATAGATCGTCGGGGCACCGGGGAGCTGTTTTTT. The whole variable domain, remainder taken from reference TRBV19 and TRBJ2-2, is DGGITQSPKYLFRKEGQNVTLSCEQNLNHDAMYWYRQDPGQGLRLIYYSQIVNDFQKGDIAEGYSVSREKKESFPLTVTSAQKNPTAFYLCASSIDRRGTGELFFGEGSRLTVL.

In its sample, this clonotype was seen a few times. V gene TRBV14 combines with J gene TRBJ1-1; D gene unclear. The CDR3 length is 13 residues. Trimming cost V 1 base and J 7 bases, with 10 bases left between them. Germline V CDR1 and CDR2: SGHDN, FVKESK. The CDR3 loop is CASSQVLGIEAFF. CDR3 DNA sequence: TGTGCCAGCAGCCAAGTATTGGGGATTGAAGCTTTCTTT. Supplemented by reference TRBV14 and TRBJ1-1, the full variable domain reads EAGVTQFPSHSVIEKGQTVTLRCDPISGHDNLYWYRRVMGKEIKFLLHFVKESKQDESGMPNNRFLAERTGGTYSTLKVQPAELEDSGVYFCASSQVLGIEAFFGQGTRLTVV.

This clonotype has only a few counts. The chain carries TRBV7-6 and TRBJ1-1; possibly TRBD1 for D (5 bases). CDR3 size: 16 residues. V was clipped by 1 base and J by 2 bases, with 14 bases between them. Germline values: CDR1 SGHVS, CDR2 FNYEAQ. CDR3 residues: CASSLVGDRDNTEAFF. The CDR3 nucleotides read TGTGCCAGCAGCTTAGTCGGGGATCGGGACAACACTGAAGCTTTCTTT.

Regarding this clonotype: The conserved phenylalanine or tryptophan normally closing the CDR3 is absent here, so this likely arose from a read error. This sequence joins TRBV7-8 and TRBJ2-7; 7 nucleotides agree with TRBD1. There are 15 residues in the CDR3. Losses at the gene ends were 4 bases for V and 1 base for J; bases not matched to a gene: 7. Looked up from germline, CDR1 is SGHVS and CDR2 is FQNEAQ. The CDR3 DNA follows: TGTGCCAGCAGCTCCGGGACAGTAGCTTCCTACGAGCAGTACTCC. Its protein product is CASSSGTVASYEQYS.